This TCR beta chain came from a study of blood T cell repertoires in COVID-19 (TCRdb year 2020). Broadly, across the study: Collaborator samples came from the United States, Italy and Spain and covered acute and convalescent phases of COVID-19. The material from the prospective study consisted of cDNA or gDNA derived from T cells, B-cell-depleted T cells, or PBMCs. Deeply sampled blood TCRbeta repertoires from subjects exposed to, actively infected with, or recovered from COVID-19 were included in the dataset. The repertoires were made available in a free public database intended to serve as a resource for research on the immune response to SARS-CoV-2. Samples came from the ongoing ImmuneRACE study (first 160 participants) plus 1,254 subjects from 6 global collaborators. The sample metadata nearly always contained a de-identified subject ID, COVID-19 status, age in years and sex. Where available, HLA class I and class II types were obtained from metadata supplied by the sample provider rather than from assay-based typing.

The collaborating institutions used their own protocols to collect whole blood in K2EDTA tubes. For TCRbeta analysis, collaborators shipped samples as frozen whole blood, isolated PBMCs, or DNA extracted from either of those sample types. V is trimmed back by 2 bases and J by 5 bases, and the junction contains 8 bases that no gene match accounts for. Its CDR3 holds 15 amino acids, cysteine through phenylalanine. The entry retains the CDR3 DNA only, 45 bases that are in frame from base 1. The germline V gene sets CDR1 to MGHDK and CDR2 to SYGVNS. A word on this clone: Its cognate antigen has yet to be identified. No quality values exist for individual bases; no much larger clone is one base distant.

Overall study outcomes, separate from this receptor: Clinical and demographic metadata were provided uncurated, with the amount varying by source and participant.

TCRbeta CDR3 regions were amplified from genomic DNA using the immunoSEQ Assay, a bias-controlled multiplex PCR. Processing in the source paper ran as follows. The number of nucleated cells in each sample was estimated by amplification of reference gene primers within the assay. To quantify the absolute abundance of each unique TCRbeta CDR3 rearrangement, sequence reads were collapsed and filtered. For each sample, productive Simpson clonality was calculated as the square root of Simpson's diversity index over productive rearrangements. Not all clones reach the TCRdb copy of this immuneACCESS table, which keeps in-frame sequences only. Checked studies attribute under half of the gap to unresolved V genes and leave the rest unexplained. That table gives V, J and clone size, and the DNA gave D and trimming. For this sample there are about 130,000 clones; about 83% appear just once. The biggest ten clones account for 12% of the sample.

The sample consisted of peripheral blood. The rearrangement joined TRBV25-1 to TRBJ1-2, and 7 junctional nucleotides match TRBD1. The source is a man aged 55-75 years with acute or convalescent COVID-19. The encoded CDR3 is CASSEPGTAMYGYTF. In nucleotide form, the sequence is TGTGCCAGCAGTGAACCCGGGACAGCTATGTATGGCTACACCTTC.